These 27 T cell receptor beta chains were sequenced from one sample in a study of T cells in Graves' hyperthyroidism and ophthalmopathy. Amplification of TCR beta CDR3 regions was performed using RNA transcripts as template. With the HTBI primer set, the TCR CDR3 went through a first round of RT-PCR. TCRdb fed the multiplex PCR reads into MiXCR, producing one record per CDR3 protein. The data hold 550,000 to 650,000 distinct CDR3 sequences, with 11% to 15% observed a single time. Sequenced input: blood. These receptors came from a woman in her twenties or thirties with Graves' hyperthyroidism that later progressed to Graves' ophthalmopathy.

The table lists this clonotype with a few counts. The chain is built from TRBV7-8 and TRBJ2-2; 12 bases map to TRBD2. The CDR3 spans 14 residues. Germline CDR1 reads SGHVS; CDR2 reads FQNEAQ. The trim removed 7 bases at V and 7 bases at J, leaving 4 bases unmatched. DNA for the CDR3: TGTGCCAGCATCCTAGCGGGAGGGGACGGGGAGCTGTTTTTT. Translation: CASILAGGDGELFF.

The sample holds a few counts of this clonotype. The CDR3 protein is CASNDPVRPVAKNIQYF. The CDR3 DNA sequence: TGTGCCAGCAACGACCCAGTCCGGCCCGTGGCCAAAAACATTCAGTACTTC. The chain recombines TRBV5-6 with TRBJ2-4; D is undetermined. This CDR3 is 17 amino acids long. The V and J ends lost 6 bases and 1 base respectively, with 20 bases between them. The germline CDR1 and CDR2 sequences are SGHDT and YYEEEE.

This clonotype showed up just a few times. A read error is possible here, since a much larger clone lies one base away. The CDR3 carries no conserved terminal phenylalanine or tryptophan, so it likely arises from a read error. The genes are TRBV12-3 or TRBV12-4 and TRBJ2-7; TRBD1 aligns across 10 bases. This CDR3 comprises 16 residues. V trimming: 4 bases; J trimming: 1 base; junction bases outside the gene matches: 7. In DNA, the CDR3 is TGTGCCAGCAGTTCATCCGGGACAGGGGATTCCTACGAGCAGTACTCC. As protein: CASSSSGTGDSYEQYS.

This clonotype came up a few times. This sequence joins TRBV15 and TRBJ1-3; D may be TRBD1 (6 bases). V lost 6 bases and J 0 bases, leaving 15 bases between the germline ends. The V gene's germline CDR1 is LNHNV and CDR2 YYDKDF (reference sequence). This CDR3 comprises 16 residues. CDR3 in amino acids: CATRGASLISGNTIYF. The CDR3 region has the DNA TGTGCCACCAGGGGGGCCAGCCTAATCTCTGGAAACACCATATATTTT. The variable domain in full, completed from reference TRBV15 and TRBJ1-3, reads DAMVIQNPRYQVTQFGKPVTLSCSQTLNHNVMYWYQQKSSQAPKLLFHYYDKDFNNEADTPDNFQSRRPNTSFCFLDIRSPGLGDTAMYLCATRGASLISGNTIYFGEGSWLTVV.

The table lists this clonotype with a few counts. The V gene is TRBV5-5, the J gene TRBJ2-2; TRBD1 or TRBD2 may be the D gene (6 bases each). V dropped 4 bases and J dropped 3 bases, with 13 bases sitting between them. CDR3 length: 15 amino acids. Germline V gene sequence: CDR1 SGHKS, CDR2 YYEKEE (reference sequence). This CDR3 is CASSHGGQYTGELFF. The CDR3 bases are TGTGCCAGCAGCCATGGGGGGCAGTACACCGGGGAGCTGTTTTTT.

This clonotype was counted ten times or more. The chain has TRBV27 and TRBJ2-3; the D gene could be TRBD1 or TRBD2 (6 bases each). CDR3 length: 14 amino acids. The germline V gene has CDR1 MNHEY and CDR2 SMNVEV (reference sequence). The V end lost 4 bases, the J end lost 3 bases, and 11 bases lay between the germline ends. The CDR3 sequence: CASSWQGRTDTQYF. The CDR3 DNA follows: TGTGCCAGCAGTTGGCAGGGGAGGACAGATACGCAGTATTTT.

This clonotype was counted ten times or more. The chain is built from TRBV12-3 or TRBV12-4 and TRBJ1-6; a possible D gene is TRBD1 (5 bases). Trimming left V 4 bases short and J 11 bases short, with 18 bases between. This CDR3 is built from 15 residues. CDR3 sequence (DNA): TGTGCCAGCAGTTCACAGACAGCTCTAATTACACCCCTCCACTTT. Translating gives CASSSQTALITPLHF.

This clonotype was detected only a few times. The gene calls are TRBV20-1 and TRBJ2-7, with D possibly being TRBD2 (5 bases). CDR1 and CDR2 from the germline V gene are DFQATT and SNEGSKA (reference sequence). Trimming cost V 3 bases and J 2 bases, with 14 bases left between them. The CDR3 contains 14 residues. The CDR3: CSASSRGIAYEQYF. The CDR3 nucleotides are TGCAGTGCTAGTAGCCGAGGGATCGCCTACGAGCAGTACTTC.

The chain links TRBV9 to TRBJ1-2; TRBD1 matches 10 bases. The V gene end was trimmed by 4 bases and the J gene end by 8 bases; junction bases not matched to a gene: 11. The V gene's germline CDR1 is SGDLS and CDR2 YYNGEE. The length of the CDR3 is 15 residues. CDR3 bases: TGTGCCAGCAGCTTAACCTCCGGGACAGGGGACGGCTACACCTTC. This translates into CASSLTSGTGDGYTF.

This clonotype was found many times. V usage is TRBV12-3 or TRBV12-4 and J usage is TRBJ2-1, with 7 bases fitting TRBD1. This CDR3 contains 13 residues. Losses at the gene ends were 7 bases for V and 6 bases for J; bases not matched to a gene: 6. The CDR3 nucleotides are TGTGCCAGCACCCCGACAGGGTCCAATGAGCAGTTCTTC. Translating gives CASTPTGSNEQFF.

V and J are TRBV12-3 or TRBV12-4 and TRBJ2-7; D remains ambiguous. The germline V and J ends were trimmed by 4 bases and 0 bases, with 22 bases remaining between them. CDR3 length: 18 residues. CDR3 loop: CASSYSPPNAIFSYEQYF. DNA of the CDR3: TGTGCCAGCAGTTACTCTCCTCCCAACGCAATCTTCTCCTACGAGCAGTACTTC.

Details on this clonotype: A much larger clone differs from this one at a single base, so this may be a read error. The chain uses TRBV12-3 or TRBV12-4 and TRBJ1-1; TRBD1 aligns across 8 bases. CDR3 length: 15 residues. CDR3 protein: CAGRQGTLVNTEAFF. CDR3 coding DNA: TGTGCCGGCAGACAGGGGACATTAGTGAACACTGAAGCTTTCTTT.

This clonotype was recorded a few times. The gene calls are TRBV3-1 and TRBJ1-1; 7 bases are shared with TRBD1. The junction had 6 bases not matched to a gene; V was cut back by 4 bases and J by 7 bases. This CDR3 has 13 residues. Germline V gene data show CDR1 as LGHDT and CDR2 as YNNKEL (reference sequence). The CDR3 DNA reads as TGTGCCAGCAGCCTACAGGGGTGGGATGAAGCTTTCTTT. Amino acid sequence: CASSLQGWDEAFF.

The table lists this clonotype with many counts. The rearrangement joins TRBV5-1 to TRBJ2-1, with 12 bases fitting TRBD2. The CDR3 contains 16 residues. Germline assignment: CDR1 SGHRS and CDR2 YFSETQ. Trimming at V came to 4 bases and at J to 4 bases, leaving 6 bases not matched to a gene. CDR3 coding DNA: TGCGCCAGCAGCCGACTTCTAGCGGGAGGGTACAATGAGCAGTTCTTC. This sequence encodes CASSRLLAGGYNEQFF.

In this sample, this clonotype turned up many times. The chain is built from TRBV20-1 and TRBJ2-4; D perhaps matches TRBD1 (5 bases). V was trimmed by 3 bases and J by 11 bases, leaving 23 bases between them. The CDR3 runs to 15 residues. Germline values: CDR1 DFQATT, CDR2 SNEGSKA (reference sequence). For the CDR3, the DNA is TGCAGTGCTAGGACGTTTGAGAGACAGTCAGTTCTTCAGTACTTC. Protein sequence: CSARTFERQSVLQYF.

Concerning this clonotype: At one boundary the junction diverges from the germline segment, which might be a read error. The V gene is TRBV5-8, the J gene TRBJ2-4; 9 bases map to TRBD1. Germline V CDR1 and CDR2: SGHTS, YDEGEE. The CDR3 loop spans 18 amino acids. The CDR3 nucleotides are TGTGCCAGCAGCTCGGGACAGGGCCAACCAAACTTCAAAAACACTCAGTACTTC. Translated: CASSSGQGQPNFKNTQYF.

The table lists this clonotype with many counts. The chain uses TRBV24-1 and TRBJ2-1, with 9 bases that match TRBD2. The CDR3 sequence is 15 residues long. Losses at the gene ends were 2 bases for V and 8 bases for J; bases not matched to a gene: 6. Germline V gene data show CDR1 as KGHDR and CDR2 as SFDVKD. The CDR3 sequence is CATSDSGLAIDEQFF. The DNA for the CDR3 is TGTGCCACCAGTGATTCGGGACTAGCTATAGATGAGCAGTTCTTC.

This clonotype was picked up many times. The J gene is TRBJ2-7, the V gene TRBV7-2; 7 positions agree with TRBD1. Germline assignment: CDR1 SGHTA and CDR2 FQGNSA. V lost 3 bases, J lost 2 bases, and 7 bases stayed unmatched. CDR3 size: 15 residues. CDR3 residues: CASSLQGQPTYEQYF. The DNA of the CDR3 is TGTGCCAGCAGCTTGCAGGGACAGCCCACCTACGAGCAGTACTTC.

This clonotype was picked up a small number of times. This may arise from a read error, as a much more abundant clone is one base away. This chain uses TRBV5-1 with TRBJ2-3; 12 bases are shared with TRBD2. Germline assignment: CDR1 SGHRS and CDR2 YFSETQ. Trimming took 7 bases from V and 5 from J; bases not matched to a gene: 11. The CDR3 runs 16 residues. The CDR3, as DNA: TGCGCCAGCGGCTCCTCGACTAGCGGGAGTGTAGATACGCAGTATTTT. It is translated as CASGSSTSGSVDTQYF.

The CDR3 DNA is TGTGCCAGCAGTGCCAGCAGTTACTACCCCCCGGCAGGGACAAGGGGAGCTTTCTTT. Its protein product is CASSASSYYPPAGTRGAFF. The V call is TRBV2, the J call TRBJ1-1, with D perhaps TRBD1 (6 bases). V lost 4 bases, J lost 10 bases, and 34 bases lay in between. The CDR3 covers 19 residues. Germline loops: CDR1 SNHLY, CDR2 FYNNEI.

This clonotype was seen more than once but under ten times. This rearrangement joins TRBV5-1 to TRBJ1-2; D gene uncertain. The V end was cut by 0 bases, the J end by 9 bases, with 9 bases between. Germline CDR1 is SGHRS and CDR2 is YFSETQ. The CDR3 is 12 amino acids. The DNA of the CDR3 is TGCGCCAGCAGCTTGGTACCTGGGAGCTACACCTTC. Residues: CASSLVPGSYTF.

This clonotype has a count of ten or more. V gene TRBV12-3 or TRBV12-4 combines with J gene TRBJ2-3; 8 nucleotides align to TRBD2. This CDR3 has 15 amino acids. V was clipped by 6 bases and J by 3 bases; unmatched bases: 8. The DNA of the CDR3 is TGTGCCAGCAGCACTAGAGCGGGAGTTACAGATACGCAGTATTTT. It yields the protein CASSTRAGVTDTQYF.

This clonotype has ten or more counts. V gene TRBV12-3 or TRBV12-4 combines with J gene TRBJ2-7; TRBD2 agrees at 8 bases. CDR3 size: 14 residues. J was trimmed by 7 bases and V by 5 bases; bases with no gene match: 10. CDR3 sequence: CASSRTSFFGEQYF. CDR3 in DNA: TGTGCCAGCAGTCGGACTAGCTTCTTTGGTGAGCAGTACTTC.

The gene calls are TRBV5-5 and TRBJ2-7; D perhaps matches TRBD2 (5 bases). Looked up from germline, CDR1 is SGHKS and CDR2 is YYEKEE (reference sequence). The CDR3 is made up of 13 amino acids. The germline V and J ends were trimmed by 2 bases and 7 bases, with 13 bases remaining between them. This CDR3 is CASSFWAGEEQYF. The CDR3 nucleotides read TGTGCCAGCAGCTTCTGGGCCGGGGAAGAGCAGTACTTC.

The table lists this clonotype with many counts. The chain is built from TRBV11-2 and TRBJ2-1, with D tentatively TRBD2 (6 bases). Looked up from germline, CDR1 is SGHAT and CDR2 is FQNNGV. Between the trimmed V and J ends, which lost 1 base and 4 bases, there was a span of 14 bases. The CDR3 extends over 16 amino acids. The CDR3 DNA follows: TGTGCCAGCAGCTTAGCCCTTAGCGGCTCTTACAATGAGCAGTTCTTC. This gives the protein CASSLALSGSYNEQFF.

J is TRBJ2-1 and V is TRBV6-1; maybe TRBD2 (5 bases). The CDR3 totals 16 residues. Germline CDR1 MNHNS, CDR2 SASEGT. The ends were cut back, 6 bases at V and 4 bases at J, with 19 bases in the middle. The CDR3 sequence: CASSARDRVGYNEQFF. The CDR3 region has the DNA TGTGCCAGCAGCGCTCGGGATCGTGTGGGGTACAATGAGCAGTTCTTC.

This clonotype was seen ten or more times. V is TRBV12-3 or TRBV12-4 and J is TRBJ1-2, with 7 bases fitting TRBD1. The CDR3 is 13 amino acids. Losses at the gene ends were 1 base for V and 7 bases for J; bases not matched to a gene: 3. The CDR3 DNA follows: TGTGCCAGCAGTTTAGGTGCAGGGGGTGGCTACACCTTC. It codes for CASSLGAGGGYTF.